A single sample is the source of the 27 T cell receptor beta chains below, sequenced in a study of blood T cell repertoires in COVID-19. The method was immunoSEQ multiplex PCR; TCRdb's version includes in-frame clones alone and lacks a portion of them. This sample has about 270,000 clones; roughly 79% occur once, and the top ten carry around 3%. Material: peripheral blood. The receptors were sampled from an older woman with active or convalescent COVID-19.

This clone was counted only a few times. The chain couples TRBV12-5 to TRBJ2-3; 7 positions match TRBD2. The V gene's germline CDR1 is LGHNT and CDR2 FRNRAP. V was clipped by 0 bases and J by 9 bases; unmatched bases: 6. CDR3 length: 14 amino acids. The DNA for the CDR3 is TGTGCTAGTGGTTTGGTAATTGTGCGGGGGACGCAGTATTTT. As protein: CASGLVIVRGTQYF.

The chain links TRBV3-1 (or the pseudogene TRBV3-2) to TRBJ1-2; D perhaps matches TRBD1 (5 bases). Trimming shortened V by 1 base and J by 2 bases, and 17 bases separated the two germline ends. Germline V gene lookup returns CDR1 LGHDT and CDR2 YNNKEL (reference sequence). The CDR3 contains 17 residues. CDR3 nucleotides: TGTGCCAGCAGCCAAGTGGGGGGTACCGGACCCAACTATGGCTACACCTTC. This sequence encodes CASSQVGGTGPNYGYTF.

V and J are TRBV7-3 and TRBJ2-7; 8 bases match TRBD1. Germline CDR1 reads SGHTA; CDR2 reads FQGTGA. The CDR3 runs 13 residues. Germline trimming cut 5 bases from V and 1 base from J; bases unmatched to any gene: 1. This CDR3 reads CASSRDRSYEQYF. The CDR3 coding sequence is TGTGCCAGCAGCCGGGACAGGTCCTACGAGCAGTACTTC.

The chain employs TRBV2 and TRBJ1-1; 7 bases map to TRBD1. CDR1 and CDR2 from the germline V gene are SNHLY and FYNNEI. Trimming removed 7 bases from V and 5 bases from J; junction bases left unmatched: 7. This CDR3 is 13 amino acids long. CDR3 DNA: TGTGCCAGCATGGGACAGTCCTTGACTGAAGCTTTCTTT. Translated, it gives CASMGQSLTEAFF.

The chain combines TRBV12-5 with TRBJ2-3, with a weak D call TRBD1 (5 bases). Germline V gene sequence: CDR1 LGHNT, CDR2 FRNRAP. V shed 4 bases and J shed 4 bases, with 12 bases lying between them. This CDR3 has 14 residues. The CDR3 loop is CASGWGPGADTQYF. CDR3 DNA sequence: TGTGCTAGTGGTTGGGGCCCGGGCGCAGATACGCAGTATTTT.

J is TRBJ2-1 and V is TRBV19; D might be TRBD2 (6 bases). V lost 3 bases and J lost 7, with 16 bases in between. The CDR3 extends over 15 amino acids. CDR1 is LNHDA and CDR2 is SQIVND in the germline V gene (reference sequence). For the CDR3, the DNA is TGTGCCAGTAGTATCGACAGAGGGACTGAGAATGAGCAGTTCTTC. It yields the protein CASSIDRGTENEQFF.

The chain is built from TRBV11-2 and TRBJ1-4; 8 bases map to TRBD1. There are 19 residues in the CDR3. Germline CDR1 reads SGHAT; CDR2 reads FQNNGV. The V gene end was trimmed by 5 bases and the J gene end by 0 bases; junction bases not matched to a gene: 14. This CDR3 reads CASSSPRGQGAPTNEKLFF. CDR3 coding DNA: TGTGCCAGCAGCAGCCCTCGTGGACAGGGCGCTCCAACTAATGAAAAACTGTTTTTT.

The CDR3 reads CASSEMGQAPSYNEQFF. CDR3 bases: TGTGCCAGCAGTGAAATGGGACAGGCACCTTCCTACAATGAGCAGTTCTTC. The genes are TRBV6-1 and TRBJ2-1, with 8 bases aligning to TRBD1. V gave up 2 bases and J gave up 1 base; unmatched junction bases: 7. The CDR3 length is 17 residues. Germline V gene sequence: CDR1 MNHNS, CDR2 SASEGT.

CDR3 amino acids: CASSSSGRHYGYTF. In nucleotides, the CDR3 is TGTGCCAGCAGCTCCTCCGGGAGACACTATGGCTACACCTTC. The chain employs TRBV7-2 and TRBJ1-2; no reliable D call. V lost 4 bases and J 3 bases, leaving 12 bases between the germline ends. Germline V lookup: CDR1 SGHTA, CDR2 FQGNSA. The CDR3 extends over 14 amino acids.

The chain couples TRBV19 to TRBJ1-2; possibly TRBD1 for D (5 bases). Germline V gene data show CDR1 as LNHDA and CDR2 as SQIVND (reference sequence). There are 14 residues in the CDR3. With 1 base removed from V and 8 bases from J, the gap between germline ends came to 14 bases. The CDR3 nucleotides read TGTGCCAGTAGTATAGTAGCCCAGGGTCGCGGCTACACCTTC. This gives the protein CASSIVAQGRGYTF. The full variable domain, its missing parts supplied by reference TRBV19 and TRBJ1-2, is DGGITQSPKYLFRKEGQNVTLSCEQNLNHDAMYWYRQDPGQGLRLIYYSQIVNDFQKGDIAEGYSVSREKKESFPLTVTSAQKNPTAFYLCASSIVAQGRGYTFGSGTRLTVV.

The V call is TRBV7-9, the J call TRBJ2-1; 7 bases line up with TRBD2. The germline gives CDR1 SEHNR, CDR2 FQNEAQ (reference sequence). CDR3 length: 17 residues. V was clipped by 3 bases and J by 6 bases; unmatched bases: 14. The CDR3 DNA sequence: TGTGCCAGCAGCTTGCATCTGACTAGCAATCTTCTCAATGAGCAGTTCTTC. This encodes CASSLHLTSNLLNEQFF.

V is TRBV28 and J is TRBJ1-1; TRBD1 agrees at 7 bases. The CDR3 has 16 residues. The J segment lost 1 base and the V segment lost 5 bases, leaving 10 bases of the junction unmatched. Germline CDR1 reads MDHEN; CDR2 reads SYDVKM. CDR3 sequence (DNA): TGTGCCAGCAGTCCAGTCGGGACAGCCCAGAACACTGAAGCTTTCTTT. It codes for CASSPVGTAQNTEAFF.

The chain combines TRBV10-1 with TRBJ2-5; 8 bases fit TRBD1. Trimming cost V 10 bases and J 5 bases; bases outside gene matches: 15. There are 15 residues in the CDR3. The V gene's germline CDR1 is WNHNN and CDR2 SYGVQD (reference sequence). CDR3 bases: TGCGCCACCAAATACCCAAGGACAGGGAAGGAGACCCAGTACTTC. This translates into CATKYPRTGKETQYF.

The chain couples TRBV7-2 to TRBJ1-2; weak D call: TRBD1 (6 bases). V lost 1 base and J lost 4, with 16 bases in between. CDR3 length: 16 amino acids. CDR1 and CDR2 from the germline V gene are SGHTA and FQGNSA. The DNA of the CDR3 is TGTGCCAGCAGCTTAGACTTTGGCAGGGGTGGCTATGGCTACACCTTC. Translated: CASSLDFGRGGYGYTF.

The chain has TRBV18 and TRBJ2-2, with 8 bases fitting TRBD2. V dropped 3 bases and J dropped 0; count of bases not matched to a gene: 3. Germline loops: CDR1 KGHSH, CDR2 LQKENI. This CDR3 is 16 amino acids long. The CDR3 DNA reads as TGTGCCAGCTCACCCAAGGGACTAGCGAACACCGGGGAGCTGTTTTTT. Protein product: CASSPKGLANTGELFF. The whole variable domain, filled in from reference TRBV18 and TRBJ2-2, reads NAGVMQNPRHLVRRRGQEARLRCSPMKGHSHVYWYRQLPEEGLKFMVYLQKENIIDESGMPKERFSAEFPKEGPSILRIQQVVRGDSAAYFCASSPKGLANTGELFFGEGSRLTVL.

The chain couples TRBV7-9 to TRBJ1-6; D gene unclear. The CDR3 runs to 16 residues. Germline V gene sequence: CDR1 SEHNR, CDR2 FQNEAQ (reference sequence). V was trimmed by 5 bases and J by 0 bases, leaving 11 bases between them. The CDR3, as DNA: TGTGCCAGCAGCCCGACATTGAGCTCCTATAATTCACCCCTCCACTTT. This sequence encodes CASSPTLSSYNSPLHF. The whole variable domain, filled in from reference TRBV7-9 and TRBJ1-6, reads DTGVSQNPRHKITKRGQNVTFRCDPISEHNRLYWYRQTLGQGPEFLTYFQNEAQLEKSRLLSDRFSAERPKGSFSTLEIQRTEQGDSAMYLCASSPTLSSYNSPLHFGNGTRLTVT.

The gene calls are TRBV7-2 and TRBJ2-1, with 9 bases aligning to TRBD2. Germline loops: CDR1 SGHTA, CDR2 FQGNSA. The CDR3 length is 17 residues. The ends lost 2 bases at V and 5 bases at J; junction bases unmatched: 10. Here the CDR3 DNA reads TGTGCCAGCAGCTTAAGAGGGACTAGCTATTTTAACAATGAGCAGTTCTTC. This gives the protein CASSLRGTSYFNNEQFF. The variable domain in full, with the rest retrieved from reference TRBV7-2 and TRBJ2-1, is GAGVSQSPSNKVTEKGKDVELRCDPISGHTALYWYRQSLGQGLEFLIYFQGNSAPDKSGLPSDRFSAERTGGSVSTLTIQRTQQEDSAVYLCASSLRGTSYFNNEQFFGPGTRLTVL.

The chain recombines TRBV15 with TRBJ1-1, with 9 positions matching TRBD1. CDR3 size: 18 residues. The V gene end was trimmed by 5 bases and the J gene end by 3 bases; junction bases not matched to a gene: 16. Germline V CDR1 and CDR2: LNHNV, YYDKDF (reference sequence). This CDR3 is CATSRWTGVVDEDTEAFF. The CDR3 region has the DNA TGTGCCACCAGCCGATGGACAGGGGTTGTAGATGAAGACACTGAAGCTTTCTTT.

CDR3 sequence reads: CASSRSLNTEAFF. The CDR3 DNA sequence: TGTGCCAGCAGCCGTAGCCTGAACACTGAAGCTTTCTTT. This rearrangement joins TRBV14 to TRBJ1-1; D gene unclear. The germline V gene encodes CDR1 SGHDN and CDR2 FVKESK. Trimming removed 4 bases at V and 0 bases at J, with 6 bases between. The CDR3 has 13 amino acids.

CDR3 nucleotides: TGTGCCAGCATCGGGACAGGGGTGGGCGAGCAGTACTTC. Translated: CASIGTGVGEQYF. This chain links TRBV6-5 with TRBJ2-7; 10 bases are shared with TRBD1. Looked up from germline, CDR1 is MNHEY and CDR2 is SVGAGI. This CDR3 spans 13 amino acids. Trimming removed 7 bases from V and 6 bases from J; junction bases left unmatched: 6.

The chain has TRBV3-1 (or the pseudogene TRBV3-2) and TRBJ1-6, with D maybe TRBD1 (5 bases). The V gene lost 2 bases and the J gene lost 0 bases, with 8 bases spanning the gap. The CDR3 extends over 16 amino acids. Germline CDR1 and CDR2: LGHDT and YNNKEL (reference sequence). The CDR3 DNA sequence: TGTGCCAGCAGCCAAAGGAGGGGCTCCTATAATTCACCCCTCCACTTT. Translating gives CASSQRRGSYNSPLHF.

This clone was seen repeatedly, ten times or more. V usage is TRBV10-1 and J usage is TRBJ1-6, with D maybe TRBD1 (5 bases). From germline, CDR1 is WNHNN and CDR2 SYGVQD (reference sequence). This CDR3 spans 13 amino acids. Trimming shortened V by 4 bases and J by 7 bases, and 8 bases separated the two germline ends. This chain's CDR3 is CASSGQKNSPLHF. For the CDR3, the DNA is TGCGCCAGCAGTGGACAGAAAAATTCACCCCTCCACTTT.

This CDR3 reads CASSLRTQGRVSDQPQHF. Written as DNA, the CDR3 is TGCGCCAGCAGCCTTCGGACTCAAGGACGTGTATCCGATCAGCCCCAGCATTTT. The chain recombines TRBV4-1 with TRBJ1-5; D gene uncertain. CDR1 MGHRA and CDR2 YSYEKL come from the germline V gene. The V end lost 4 bases, the J end lost 5 bases, and 24 bases lay between the germline ends. There are 18 residues in the CDR3.

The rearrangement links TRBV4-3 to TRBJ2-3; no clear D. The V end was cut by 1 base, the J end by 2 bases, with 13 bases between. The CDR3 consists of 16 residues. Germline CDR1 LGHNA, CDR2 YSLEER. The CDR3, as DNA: TGCGCCAGCAGCCAAGGAGTCCGCCCCCCCACAGATACGCAGTATTTT. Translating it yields CASSQGVRPPTDTQYF.

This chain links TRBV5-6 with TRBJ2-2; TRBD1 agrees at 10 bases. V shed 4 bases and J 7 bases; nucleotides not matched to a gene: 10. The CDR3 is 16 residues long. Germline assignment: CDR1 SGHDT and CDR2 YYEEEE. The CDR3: CASSRGDRGFNGELFF. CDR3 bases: TGTGCCAGCAGCAGAGGGGACAGGGGCTTTAACGGGGAGCTGTTTTTT.

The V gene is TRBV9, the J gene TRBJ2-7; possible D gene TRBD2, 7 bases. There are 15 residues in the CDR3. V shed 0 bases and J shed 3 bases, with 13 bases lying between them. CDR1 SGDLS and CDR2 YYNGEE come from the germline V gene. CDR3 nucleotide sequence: TGTGCCAGCAGCGTAGCAGCGGGGACACTCTACGAGCAGTACTTC. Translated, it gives CASSVAAGTLYEQYF.

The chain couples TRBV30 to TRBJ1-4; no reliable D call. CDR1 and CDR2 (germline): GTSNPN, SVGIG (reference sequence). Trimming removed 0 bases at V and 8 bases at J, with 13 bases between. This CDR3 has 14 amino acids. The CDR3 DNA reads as TGTGCCTGGAGTGTTGGCAACGCGGGCGAAAAACTGTTTTTT. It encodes CAWSVGNAGEKLFF.